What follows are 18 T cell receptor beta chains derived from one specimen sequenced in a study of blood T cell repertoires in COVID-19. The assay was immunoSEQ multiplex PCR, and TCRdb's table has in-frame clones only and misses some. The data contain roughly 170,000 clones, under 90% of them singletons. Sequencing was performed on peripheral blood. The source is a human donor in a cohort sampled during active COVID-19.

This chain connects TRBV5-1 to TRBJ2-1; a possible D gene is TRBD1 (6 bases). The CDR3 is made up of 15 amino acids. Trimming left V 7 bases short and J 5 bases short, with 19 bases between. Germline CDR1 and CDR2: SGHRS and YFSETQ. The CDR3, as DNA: TGCGCCAGCGCCAGAAACAGGGCACGAGACAATGAGCAGTTCTTC. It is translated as CASARNRARDNEQFF.

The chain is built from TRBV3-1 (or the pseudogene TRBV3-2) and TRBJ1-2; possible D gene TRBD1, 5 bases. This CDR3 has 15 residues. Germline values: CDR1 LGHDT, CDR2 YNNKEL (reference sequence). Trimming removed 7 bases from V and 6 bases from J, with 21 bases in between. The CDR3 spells CASNSNPNTGHGYTF. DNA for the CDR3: TGTGCCAGCAACTCAAACCCGAACACAGGCCATGGCTACACCTTC.

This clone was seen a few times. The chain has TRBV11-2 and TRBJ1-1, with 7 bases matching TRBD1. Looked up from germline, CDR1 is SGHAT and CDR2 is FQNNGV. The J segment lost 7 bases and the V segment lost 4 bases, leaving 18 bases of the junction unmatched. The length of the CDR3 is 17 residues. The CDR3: CASSSYTTGPRFGEAFF. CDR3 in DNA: TGTGCCAGCAGCTCATACACGACAGGGCCGCGCTTTGGTGAAGCTTTCTTT.

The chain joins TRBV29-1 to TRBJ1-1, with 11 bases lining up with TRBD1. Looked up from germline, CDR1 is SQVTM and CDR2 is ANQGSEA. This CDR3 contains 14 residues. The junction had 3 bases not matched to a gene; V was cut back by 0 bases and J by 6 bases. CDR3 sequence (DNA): TGCAGCGTTGAAGATCCGGACAGGGGGCCTGAAGCTTTCTTT. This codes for CSVEDPDRGPEAFF. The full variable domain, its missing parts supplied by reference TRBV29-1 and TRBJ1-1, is SAVISQKPSRDICQRGTSLTIQCQVDSQVTMMFWYRQQPGQSLTLIATANQGSEATYESGFVIDKFPISRPNLTFSTLTVSNMSPEDSSIYLCSVEDPDRGPEAFFGQGTRLTVV.

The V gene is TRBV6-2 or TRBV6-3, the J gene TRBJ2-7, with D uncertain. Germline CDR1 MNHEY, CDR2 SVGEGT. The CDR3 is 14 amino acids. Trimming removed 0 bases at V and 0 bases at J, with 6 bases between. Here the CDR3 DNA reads TGTGCCAGCAGTTACTCGGTCAGCTCCTACGAGCAGTACTTC. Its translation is CASSYSVSSYEQYF.

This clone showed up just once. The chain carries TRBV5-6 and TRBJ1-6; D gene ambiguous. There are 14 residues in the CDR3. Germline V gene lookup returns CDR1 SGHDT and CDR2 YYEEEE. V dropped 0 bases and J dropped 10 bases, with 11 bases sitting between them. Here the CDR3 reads CASSLANQVSPLHF. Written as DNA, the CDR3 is TGTGCCAGCAGCTTGGCCAACCAGGTATCACCCCTCCACTTT.

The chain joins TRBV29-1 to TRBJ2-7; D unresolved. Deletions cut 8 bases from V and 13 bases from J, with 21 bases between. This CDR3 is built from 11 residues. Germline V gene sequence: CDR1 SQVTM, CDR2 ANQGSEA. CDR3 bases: TGCAGCTCCCTGTTCCGATGCAGGCCCTACTTC. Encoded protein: CSSLFRCRPYF.

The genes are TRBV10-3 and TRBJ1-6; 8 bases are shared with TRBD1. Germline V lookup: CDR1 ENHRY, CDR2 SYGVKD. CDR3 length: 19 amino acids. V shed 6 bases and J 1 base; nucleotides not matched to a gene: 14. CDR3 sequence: CAISNDRGGVRSYNSPLHF. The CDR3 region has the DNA TGTGCCATCAGCAATGACAGGGGAGGGGTACGGTCCTATAATTCACCCCTCCACTTT.

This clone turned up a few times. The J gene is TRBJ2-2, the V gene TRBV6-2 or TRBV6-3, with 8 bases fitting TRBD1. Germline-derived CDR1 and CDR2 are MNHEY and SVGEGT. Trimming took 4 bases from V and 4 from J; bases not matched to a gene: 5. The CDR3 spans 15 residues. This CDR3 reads CASSLGTGTTGELFF. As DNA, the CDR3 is TGTGCCAGCAGTTTAGGGACAGGTACCACCGGGGAGCTGTTTTTT.

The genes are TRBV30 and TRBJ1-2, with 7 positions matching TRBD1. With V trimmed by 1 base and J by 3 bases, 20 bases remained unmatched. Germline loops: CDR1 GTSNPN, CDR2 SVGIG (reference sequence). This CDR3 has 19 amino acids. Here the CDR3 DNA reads TGTGCCTGGAGTGCCTTTACAGGGGCCCTGGTCCCACTCGACTATGGCTACACCTTC. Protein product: CAWSAFTGALVPLDYGYTF.

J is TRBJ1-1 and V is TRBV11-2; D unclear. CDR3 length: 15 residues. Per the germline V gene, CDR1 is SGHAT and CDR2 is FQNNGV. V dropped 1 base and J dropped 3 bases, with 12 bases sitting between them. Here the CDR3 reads CASSLGVGRDTEAFF. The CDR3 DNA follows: TGTGCCAGCAGCTTAGGGGTAGGGCGGGACACTGAAGCTTTCTTT.

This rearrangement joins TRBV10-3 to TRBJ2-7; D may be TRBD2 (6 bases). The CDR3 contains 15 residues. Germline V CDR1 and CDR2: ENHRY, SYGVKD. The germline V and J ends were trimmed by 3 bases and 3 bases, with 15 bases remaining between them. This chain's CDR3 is CAISDGGAGFYEQYF. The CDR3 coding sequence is TGTGCCATCAGTGACGGGGGTGCGGGGTTCTACGAGCAGTACTTC.

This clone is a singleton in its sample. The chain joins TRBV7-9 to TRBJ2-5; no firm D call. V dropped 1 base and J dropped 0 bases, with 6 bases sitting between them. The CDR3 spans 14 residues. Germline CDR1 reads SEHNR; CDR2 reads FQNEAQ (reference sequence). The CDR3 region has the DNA TGTGCCAGCAGCTTAGTTGACAACCAAGAGACCCAGTACTTC. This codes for CASSLVDNQETQYF. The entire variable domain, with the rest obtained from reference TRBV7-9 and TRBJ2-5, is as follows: DTGVSQNPRHKITKRGQNVTFRCDPISEHNRLYWYRQTLGQGPEFLTYFQNEAQLEKSRLLSDRFSAERPKGSFSTLEIQRTEQGDSAMYLCASSLVDNQETQYFGPGTRLLVL.

In nucleotides, the CDR3 is TGTGCCAGTAGTATGGGTACAGCCGTCTGGGAGCAGTACTTC. It encodes CASSMGTAVWEQYF. This chain uses TRBV19 with TRBJ2-7; D remains ambiguous. CDR1 is LNHDA, CDR2 SQIVND, per germline (reference sequence). The CDR3 consists of 14 residues. Trimming took off 3 bases at V and 7 bases at J, with 16 bases between the two ends.

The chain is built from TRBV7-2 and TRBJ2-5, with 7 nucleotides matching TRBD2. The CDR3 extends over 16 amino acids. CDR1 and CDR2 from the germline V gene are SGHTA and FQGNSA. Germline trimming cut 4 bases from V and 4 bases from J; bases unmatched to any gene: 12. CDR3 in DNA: TGTGCCAGCAGCTCCCCCAGGCGGGGGAGTAGAGAGACCCAGTACTTC. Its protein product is CASSSPRRGSRETQYF.

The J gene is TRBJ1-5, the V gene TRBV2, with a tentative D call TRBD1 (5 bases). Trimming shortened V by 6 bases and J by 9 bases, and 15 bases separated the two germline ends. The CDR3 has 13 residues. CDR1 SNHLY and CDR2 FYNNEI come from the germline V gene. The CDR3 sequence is CASSPGLPLPQHF. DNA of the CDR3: TGTGCCAGCAGCCCGGGACTCCCTCTGCCCCAGCATTTT.

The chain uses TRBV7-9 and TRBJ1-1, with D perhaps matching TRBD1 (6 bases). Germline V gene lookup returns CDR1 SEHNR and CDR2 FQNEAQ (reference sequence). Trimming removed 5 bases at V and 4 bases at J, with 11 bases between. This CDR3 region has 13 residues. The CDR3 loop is CASSPTGGTEAFF. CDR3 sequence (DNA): TGTGCCAGCAGCCCGACAGGCGGCACTGAAGCTTTCTTT.

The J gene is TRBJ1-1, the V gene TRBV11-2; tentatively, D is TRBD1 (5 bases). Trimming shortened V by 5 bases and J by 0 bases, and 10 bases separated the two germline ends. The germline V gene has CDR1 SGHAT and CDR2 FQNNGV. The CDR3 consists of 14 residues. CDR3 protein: CASSGDSLNTEAFF. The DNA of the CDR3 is TGTGCCAGCAGCGGGGACTCGCTGAACACTGAAGCTTTCTTT.